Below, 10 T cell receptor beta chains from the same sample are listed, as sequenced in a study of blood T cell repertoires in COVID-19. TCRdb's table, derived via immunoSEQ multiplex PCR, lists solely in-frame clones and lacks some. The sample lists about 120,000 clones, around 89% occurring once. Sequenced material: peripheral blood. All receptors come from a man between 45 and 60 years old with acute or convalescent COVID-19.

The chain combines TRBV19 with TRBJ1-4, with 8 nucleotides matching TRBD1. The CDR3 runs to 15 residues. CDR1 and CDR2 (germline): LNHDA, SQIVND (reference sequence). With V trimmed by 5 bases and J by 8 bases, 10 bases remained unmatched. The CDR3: CASSSRTGTGEKLFF. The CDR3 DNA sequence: TGTGCCAGTAGTTCGCGGACAGGGACGGGAGAAAAACTGTTTTTT.

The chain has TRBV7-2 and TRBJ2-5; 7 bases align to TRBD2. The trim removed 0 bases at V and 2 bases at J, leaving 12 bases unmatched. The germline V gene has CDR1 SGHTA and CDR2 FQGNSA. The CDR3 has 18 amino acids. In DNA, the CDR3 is TGTGCCAGCAGCTTAGCGGGGGAGGGCGGGGTTTCACAAGAGACCCAGTACTTC. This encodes CASSLAGEGGVSQETQYF.

CDR3 DNA sequence: TGTGCCACCAAACCGGGGGGGGCTAGCGGGGCCTACAATGAGCAGTTCTTC. Its translation is CATKPGGASGAYNEQFF. The gene calls are TRBV24-1 and TRBJ2-1, with 9 positions matching TRBD2. Germline loops: CDR1 KGHDR, CDR2 SFDVKD. V dropped 8 bases and J dropped 2; count of bases not matched to a gene: 12. There are 17 residues in the CDR3.

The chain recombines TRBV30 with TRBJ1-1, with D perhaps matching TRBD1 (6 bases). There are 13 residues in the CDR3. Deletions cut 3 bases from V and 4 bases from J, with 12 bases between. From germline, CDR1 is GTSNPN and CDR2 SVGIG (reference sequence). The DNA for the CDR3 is TGTGCCTGGAGAAGGGGGGGTGGCACTGAAGCTTTCTTT. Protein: CAWRRGGGTEAFF. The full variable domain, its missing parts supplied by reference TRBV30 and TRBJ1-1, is SQTIHQWPATLVQPVGSPLSLECTVEGTSNPNLYWYRQAAGRGLQLLFYSVGIGQISSEVPQNLSASRPQDRQFILSSKKLLLSDSGFYLCAWRRGGGTEAFFGQGTRLTVV.

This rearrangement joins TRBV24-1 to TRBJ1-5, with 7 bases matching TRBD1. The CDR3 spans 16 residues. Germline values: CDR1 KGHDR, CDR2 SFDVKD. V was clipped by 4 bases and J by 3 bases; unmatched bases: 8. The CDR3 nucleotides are TGTGCCACCAGTGACCCTACGGGACAGTACAATCAGCCCCAGCATTTT. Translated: CATSDPTGQYNQPQHF.

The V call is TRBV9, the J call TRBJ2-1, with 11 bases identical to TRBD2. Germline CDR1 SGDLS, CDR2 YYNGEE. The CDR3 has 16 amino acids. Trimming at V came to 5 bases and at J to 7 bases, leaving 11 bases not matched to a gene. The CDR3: CASRATLAGGENEQFF. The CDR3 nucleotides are TGTGCCAGCAGGGCTACTCTAGCGGGAGGAGAAAATGAGCAGTTCTTC. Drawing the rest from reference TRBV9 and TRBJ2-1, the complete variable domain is DSGVTQTPKHLITATGQRVTLRCSPRSGDLSVYWYQQSLDQGLQFLIQYYNGEERAKGNILERFSAQQFPDLHSELNLSSLELGDSALYFCASRATLAGGENEQFFGPGTRLTVL.

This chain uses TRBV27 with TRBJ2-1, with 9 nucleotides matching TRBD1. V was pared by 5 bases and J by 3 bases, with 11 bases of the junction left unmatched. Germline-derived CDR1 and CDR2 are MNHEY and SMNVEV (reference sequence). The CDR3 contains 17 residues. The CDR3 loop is CASSLVSGTGIYNEQFF. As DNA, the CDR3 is TGTGCCAGCAGTCTCGTATCCGGGACAGGGATCTACAATGAGCAGTTCTTC.

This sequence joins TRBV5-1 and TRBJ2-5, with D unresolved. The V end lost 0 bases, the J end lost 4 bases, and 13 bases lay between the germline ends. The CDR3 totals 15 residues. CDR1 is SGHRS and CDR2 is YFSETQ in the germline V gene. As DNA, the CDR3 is TGCGCCAGCAGCTTGGGGCCGGTACGGGTAGAGACCCAGTACTTC. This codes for CASSLGPVRVETQYF.

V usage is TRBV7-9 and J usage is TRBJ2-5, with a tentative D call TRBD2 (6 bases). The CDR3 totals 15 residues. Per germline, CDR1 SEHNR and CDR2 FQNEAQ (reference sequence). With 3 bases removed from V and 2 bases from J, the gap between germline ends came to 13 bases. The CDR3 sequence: CASSFGLILQETQYF. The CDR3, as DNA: TGTGCCAGCAGCTTCGGACTAATCCTACAAGAGACCCAGTACTTC.

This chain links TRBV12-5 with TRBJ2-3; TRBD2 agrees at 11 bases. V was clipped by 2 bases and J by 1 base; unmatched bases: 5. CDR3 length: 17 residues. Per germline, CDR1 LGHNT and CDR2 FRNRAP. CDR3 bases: TGTGCTAGTGGTTTGACCATACTAGCGGGGGGCACAGATACGCAGTATTTT. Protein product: CASGLTILAGGTDTQYF.